This is a list of T cell receptor beta chains from one sample in a study of beta chain features in type 1 diabetes. TCRdb's copy holds only in-frame clones and misses some; the assay was immunoSEQ multiplex PCR. The table lists around 330,000 clones, approximately 10% of them singletons. The sequencing sample was made of naive CD4+ T cells from blood. The receptors were sampled from a woman aged 25 to 45 in good health. Each CDR3 is given with its conserved first and last residue. D genes are given only for firm matches. Only part of the rows carry a size: once, few, many, or a class if the clone is expanded.

CAIRGEGNQPQHF	TGTGCCATCAGAGGGGAAGGCAATCAGCCCCAGCATTTT	-	-	TRBV10-3	TRBJ1-5
CASSSRQASTDTQYF	TGTGCCAGCAGCTCTCGACAGGCCAGCACAGATACGCAGTATTTT	few	-	TRBV6-5	TRBJ2-3
CASSSGRQFF	TGTGCCAGCAGCTCAGGGCGGCAGTTCTTC	-	-	TRBV7-9	TRBJ2-1
CASSYLADTDTQYF	TGTGCCAGCAGTTACCTAGCGGATACAGATACGCAGTATTTT	-	TRBD2	TRBV6-5	TRBJ2-3
CASSLRLGNQPQHF	TGTGCCAGCAGCCTCAGGTTAGGCAATCAGCCCCAGCATTTT	-	-	TRBV6-5	TRBJ1-5
CASSPNLGQESYEQYF	TGTGCCAGCTCACCCAATCTGGGACAGGAATCCTACGAGCAGTACTTC	few	TRBD1	TRBV18	TRBJ2-7
CASSFRTGGRGETQYF	TGTGCCAGCAGTTTCCGGACAGGGGGCCGGGGGGAGACCCAGTACTTC	few	TRBD1	TRBV6-5	TRBJ2-5
CASSGGTGDLGNQPQHF	TGTGCCAGTAGTGGAGGGACAGGGGATTTGGGCAATCAGCCCCAGCATTTT	few	TRBD1	TRBV19	TRBJ1-5
CASSLSGTSGRGEQFF	TGTGCCAGCAGCTTATCCGGGACTAGCGGGAGGGGTGAGCAGTTCTTC	-	TRBD2	TRBV7-2	TRBJ2-1
CASSYSSLSNQPQHF	TGTGCCAGCAGTTACTCGTCTCTGAGCAATCAGCCCCAGCATTTT	few	-	TRBV6-5	TRBJ1-5
CSASDRNTGELFF	TGCAGCGCTTCGGACAGGAACACCGGGGAGCTGTTTTTT	-	-	TRBV29-1	TRBJ2-2
CSVYTDRSHPYEQYF	TGCAGCGTTTATACTGACAGGTCTCATCCCTACGAGCAGTACTTC	-	-	TRBV29-1	TRBJ2-7
CASSLGIAGGPETQYF	TGTGCCAGCAGCTTAGGAATAGCGGGAGGGCCTGAGACCCAGTACTTC	few	TRBD2	TRBV11-2	TRBJ2-5
CASSPGLARRQETQYF	TGTGCCAGCAGCCCCGGACTAGCACGTCGACAAGAGACCCAGTACTTC	few	TRBD2	TRBV7-6	TRBJ2-5
CAWRQQVEGEQYF	TGTGCCTGGAGACAGCAAGTAGAGGGTGAGCAGTACTTC	few	-	TRBV30	TRBJ2-7
CASSFRDREPEQYF	TGTGCCAGCAGCTTCCGGGACAGGGAACCCGAGCAGTACTTC	-	TRBD1	TRBV13	TRBJ2-7
CASSSRTGSGINEQFF	TGTGCCAGCAGCTCTCGGACAGGGTCAGGGATCAATGAGCAGTTCTTC	few	TRBD1	TRBV13	TRBJ2-1
CASSPGTIGREKLFF	TGTGCCAGCAGCCCAGGGACAATCGGGCGAGAAAAACTGTTTTTT	few	-	TRBV7-2	TRBJ1-4
CASSLISGGTDTQYF	TGTGCCAGCAGCTTAATTTCGGGAGGTACAGATACGCAGTATTTT	few	TRBD2	TRBV11-2	TRBJ2-3
CASTGTGGGYTF	TGTGCCAGTACCGGGACAGGCGGAGGCTACACCTTC	-	TRBD1	TRBV19	TRBJ1-2
CASSMQGAAFF	TGTGCCAGTAGTATGCAGGGGGCAGCTTTCTTT	-	TRBD1	TRBV19	TRBJ1-1
CASSRGTSGSTDTQYF	TGTGCCAGCAGCCGAGGGACTAGCGGGAGCACAGATACGCAGTATTTT	-	TRBD2	TRBV7-9	TRBJ2-3
CASSPPSGWHEQYF	TGTGCCAGCTCACCGCCCTCCGGGTGGCACGAGCAGTACTTC	-	-	TRBV18	TRBJ2-7
CASGPDTDTQYF	TGTGCCAGCGGGCCAGACACAGATACGCAGTATTTT	few	-	TRBV28	TRBJ2-3
CASSLTRDRGVNEQFF	TGTGCCAGTAGTCTGACCCGGGACAGGGGGGTGAATGAGCAGTTCTTC	few	TRBD1	TRBV19	TRBJ2-1
CASSQPLGLNEQFF	TGCGCCAGCAGCCAACCTCTGGGACTGAATGAGCAGTTCTTC	few	-	TRBV4-1	TRBJ2-1
CASSFRGEETQYF	TGTGCCAGCAGCTTCAGGGGGGAAGAGACCCAGTACTTC	few	-	TRBV5-4	TRBJ2-5
CASSEQGRVAGSTDTQYF	TGTGCCAGCAGTGAGCAGGGGCGGGTAGCGGGGAGCACAGATACGCAGTATTTT	-	TRBD2	TRBV2	TRBJ2-3
CASSSPQRGGEKLFF	TGTGCCAGCAGTTCCCCGCAGAGGGGGGGCGAAAAACTGTTTTTT	few	-	TRBV28	TRBJ1-4
CASSPQIPPSEQYF	TGTGCCAGCAGCCCCCAGATCCCCCCCAGCGAGCAGTACTTC	few	-	TRBV14	TRBJ2-7
CASSLLDRGHEQFF	TGTGCCAGCTCACTCCTGGACAGGGGTCATGAGCAGTTCTTC	few	TRBD1	TRBV18	TRBJ2-1
CASSLGATAGSTDTQYF	TGCGCCAGCAGCTTGGGGGCGACAGCGGGCAGCACAGATACGCAGTATTTT	-	-	TRBV5-1	TRBJ2-3
CASRTSGSTDTQYF	TGCGCCAGCAGGACTAGCGGCAGCACAGATACGCAGTATTTT	-	TRBD2	TRBV5-1	TRBJ2-3
CASSLVLGSGGQETQYF	TGCGCCAGCAGCTTGGTTTTGGGTAGCGGAGGCCAAGAGACCCAGTACTTC	-	-	TRBV5-1	TRBJ2-5
CASSYSGQGIDGYTF	TGTGCCAGCAGTTACTCTGGACAGGGAATTGATGGCTACACCTTC	-	TRBD1	TRBV6-5	TRBJ1-2
CASSFQGDTEAFF	TGCGCCAGCAGCTTTCAAGGGGACACTGAAGCTTTCTTT	few	-	TRBV5-1	TRBJ1-1
CASSYQTGDGETQYF	TGTGCCAGCAGCTACCAGACAGGGGATGGGGAGACCCAGTACTTC	-	TRBD1	TRBV7-2	TRBJ2-5
CSASREGPYEQYF	TGCAGCGCCAGTAGGGAGGGCCCCTACGAGCAGTACTTC	few	TRBD2	TRBV29-1	TRBJ2-7
CASSPGQVDREQFF	TGTGCCAGCAGCCCGGGACAGGTAGACAGGGAGCAGTTCTTC	many	TRBD1	TRBV5-4	TRBJ2-1
CASSPTSGSYNEQFF	TGTGCCAGCAGCCCAACTAGCGGCTCCTACAATGAGCAGTTCTTC	-	TRBD2	TRBV28	TRBJ2-1
CASSVDGQKVNEQFF	TGTGCCAGCAGCGTCGACGGACAGAAGGTCAATGAGCAGTTCTTC	-	-	TRBV9	TRBJ2-1
CASSLVGTSYEQYF	TGTGCCAGCAGCTTAGTGGGCACCTCCTACGAGCAGTACTTC	-	-	TRBV7-9	TRBJ2-7
CAWSQGADEKLFF	TGTGCCTGGAGTCAAGGGGCCGATGAAAAACTGTTTTTT	few	-	TRBV30	TRBJ1-4
CAWSVTSGSYEQYF	TGTGCCTGGAGTGTGACTAGCGGCTCCTACGAGCAGTACTTC	few	TRBD2	TRBV30	TRBJ2-7
CAWRRRGLYNEQFF	TGTGCCTGGCGGCGTAGGGGCCTCTACAATGAGCAGTTCTTC	few	-	TRBV30	TRBJ2-1
CASSLRGTSGTDTQYF	TGTGCCAGCAGCTTAAGGGGGACTAGCGGCACAGATACGCAGTATTTT	-	TRBD2	TRBV7-3	TRBJ2-3
CASGTGGTGELFF	TGTGCCAGCGGGACAGGGGGTACCGGGGAGCTGTTTTTT	few	TRBD1	TRBV28	TRBJ2-2
CASSPSRGSEQYF	TGTGCCAGCTCACCTTCCCGTGGTAGCGAGCAGTACTTC	-	-	TRBV18	TRBJ2-7
CASSLRDIYNEQFF	TGTGCCAGCAGCCTCCGGGACATCTACAATGAGCAGTTCTTC	-	-	TRBV5-4	TRBJ2-1
CASSPGVGANVLTF	TGTGCCAGCAGTCCAGGGGTCGGGGCCAACGTCCTGACTTTC	-	-	TRBV11-2	TRBJ2-6
CASSYTYGQETQYF	TGTGCCAGCAGCTACACTTACGGTCAAGAGACCCAGTACTTC	few	-	TRBV6-5	TRBJ2-5